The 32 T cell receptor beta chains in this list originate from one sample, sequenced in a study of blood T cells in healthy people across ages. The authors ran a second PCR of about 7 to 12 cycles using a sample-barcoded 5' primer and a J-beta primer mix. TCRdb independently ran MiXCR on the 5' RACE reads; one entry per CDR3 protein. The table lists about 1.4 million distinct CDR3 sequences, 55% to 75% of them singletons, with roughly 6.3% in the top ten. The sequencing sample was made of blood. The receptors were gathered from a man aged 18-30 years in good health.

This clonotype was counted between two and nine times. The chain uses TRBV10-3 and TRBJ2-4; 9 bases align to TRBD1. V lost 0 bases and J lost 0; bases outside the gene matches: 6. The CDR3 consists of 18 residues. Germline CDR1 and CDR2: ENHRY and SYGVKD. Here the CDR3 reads CAISESPGQGQAKNIQYF. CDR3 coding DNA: TGTGCCATCAGTGAGTCCCCGGGACAGGGACAAGCCAAAAACATTCAGTACTTC.

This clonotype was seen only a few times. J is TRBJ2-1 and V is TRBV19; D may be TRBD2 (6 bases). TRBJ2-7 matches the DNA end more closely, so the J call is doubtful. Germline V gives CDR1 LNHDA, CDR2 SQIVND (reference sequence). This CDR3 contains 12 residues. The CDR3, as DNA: TGTGCCAGTAGTATTGGAGGGAATGAGCAGTACTTC. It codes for CASSIGGNEQYF.

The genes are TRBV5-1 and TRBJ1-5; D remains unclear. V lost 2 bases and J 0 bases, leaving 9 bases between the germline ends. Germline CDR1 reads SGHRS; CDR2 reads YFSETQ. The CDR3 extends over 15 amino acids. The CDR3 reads CASSLPHHSNQPQHF. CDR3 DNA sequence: TGCGCCAGCAGCTTACCTCATCATAGCAATCAGCCCCAGCATTTT.

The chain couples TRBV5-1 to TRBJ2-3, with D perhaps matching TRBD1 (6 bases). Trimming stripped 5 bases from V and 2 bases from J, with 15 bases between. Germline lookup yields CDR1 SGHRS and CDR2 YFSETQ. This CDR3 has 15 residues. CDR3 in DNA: TGCGCCAGCAGGCACCCTAGGGGGTCCACAGATACGCAGTATTTT. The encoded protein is CASRHPRGSTDTQYF.

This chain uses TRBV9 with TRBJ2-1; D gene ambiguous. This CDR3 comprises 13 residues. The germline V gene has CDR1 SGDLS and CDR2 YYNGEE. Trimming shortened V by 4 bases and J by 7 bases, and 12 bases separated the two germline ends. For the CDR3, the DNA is TGTGCCAGCAGCCCGAGGAGTCCTAATGAGCAGTTCTTC. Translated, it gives CASSPRSPNEQFF.

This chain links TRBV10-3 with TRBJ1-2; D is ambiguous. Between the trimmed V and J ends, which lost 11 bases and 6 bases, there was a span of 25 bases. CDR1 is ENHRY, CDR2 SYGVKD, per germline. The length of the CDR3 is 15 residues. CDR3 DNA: TGTGCCGCAAAGGACCTTCGTAAGACCGATAATGGCTACACCTTC. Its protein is CAAKDLRKTDNGYTF.

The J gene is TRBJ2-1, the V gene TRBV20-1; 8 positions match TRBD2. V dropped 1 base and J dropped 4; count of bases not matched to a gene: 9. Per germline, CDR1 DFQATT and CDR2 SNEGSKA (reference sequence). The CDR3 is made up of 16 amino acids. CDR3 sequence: CSARVWGLDMYNEQFF. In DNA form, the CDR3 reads TGCAGTGCTAGAGTTTGGGGACTAGACATGTACAATGAGCAGTTCTTC.

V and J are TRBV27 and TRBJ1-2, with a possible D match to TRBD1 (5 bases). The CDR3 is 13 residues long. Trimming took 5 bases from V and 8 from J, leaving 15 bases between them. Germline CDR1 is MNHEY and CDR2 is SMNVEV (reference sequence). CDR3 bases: TGTGCCAGCAGTCCCCGTGGGACTATGGGCTACACCTTC. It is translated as CASSPRGTMGYTF.

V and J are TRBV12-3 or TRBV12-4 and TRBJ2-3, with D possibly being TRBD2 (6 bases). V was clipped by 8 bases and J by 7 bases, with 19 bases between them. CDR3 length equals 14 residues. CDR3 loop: CASSYFRDSNTQYF. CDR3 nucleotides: TGTGCCAGCTCCTACTTCCGGGACTCCAATACGCAGTATTTT.

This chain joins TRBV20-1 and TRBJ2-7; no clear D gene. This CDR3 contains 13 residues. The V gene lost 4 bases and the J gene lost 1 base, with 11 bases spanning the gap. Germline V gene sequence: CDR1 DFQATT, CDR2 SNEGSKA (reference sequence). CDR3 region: CSATGEPSYEQYF. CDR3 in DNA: TGCAGTGCTACCGGAGAACCATCCTACGAGCAGTACTTC.

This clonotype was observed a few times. CDR3: CSARDQAESTDTQYF. The CDR3 region has the DNA TGCAGTGCTAGAGATCAGGCAGAAAGCACAGATACGCAGTATTTT. The rearrangement uses TRBV20-1 and TRBJ2-3; D is unclear. The CDR3 consists of 15 residues. CDR1 DFQATT and CDR2 SNEGSKA come from the germline V gene (reference sequence). The V end lost 0 bases, the J end lost 0 bases, and 10 bases lay between the germline ends.

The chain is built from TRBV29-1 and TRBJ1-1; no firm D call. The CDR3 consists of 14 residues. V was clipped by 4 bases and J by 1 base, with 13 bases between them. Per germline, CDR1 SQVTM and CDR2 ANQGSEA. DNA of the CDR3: TGCAGCGTTGTAGGCCTAAGTGGGAACACTGAAGCTTTCTTT. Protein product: CSVVGLSGNTEAFF.

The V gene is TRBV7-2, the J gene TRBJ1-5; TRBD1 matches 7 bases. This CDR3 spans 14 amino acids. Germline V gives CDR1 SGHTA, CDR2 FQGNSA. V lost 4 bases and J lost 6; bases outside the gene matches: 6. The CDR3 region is CASSWRQGVQPQHF. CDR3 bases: TGTGCCAGCAGCTGGAGACAGGGCGTTCAGCCCCAGCATTTT.

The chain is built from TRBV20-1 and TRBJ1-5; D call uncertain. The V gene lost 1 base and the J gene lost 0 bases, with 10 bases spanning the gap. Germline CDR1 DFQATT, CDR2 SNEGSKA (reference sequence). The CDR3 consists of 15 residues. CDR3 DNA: TGCAGTGCTAGAGCCGCCTACTATAGCAATCAGCCCCAGCATTTT. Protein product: CSARAAYYSNQPQHF.

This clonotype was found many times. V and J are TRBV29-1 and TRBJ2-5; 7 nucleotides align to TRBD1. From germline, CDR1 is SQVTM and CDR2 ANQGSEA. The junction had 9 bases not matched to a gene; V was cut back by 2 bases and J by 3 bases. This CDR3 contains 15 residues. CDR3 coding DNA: TGCAGCGTTGAATCCGACGACAGGGAAAAAGAGACCCAGTACTTC. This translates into CSVESDDREKETQYF.

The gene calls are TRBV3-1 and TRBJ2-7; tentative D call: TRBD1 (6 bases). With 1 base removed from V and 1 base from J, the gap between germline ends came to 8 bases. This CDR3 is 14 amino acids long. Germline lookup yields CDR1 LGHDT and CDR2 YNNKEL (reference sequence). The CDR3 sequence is CASSQVDRSYEQYF. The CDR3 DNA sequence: TGTGCCAGCAGCCAAGTTGACAGGTCCTACGAGCAGTACTTC.

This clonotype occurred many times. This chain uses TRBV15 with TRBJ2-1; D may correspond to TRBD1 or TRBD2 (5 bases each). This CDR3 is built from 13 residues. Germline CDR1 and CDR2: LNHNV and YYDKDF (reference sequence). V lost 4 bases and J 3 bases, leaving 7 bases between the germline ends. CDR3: CATSTGSYNEQFF. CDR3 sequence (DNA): TGTGCCACCAGCACAGGGAGCTACAATGAGCAGTTCTTC. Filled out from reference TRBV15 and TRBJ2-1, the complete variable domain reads DAMVIQNPRYQVTQFGKPVTLSCSQTLNHNVMYWYQQKSSQAPKLLFHYYDKDFNNEADTPDNFQSRRPNTSFCFLDIRSPGLGDTAMYLCATSTGSYNEQFFGPGTRLTVL.

In DNA form, the CDR3 reads TGCGCCAGCAGCTTGTACTCTATCCGGGACAGGGATGGCTACACCTTC. This translates into CASSLYSIRDRDGYTF. The V and J genes are TRBV5-1 and TRBJ1-2; 9 bases fit TRBD1. Per the germline V gene, CDR1 is SGHRS and CDR2 is YFSETQ. This CDR3 has 16 amino acids. V trimming: 1 base; J trimming: 6 bases; junction bases outside the gene matches: 10.

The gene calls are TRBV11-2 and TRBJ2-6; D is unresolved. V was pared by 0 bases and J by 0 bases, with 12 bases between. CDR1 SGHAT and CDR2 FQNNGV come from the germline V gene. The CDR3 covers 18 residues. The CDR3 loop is CASSLDLVSDSGANVLTF. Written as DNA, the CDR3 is TGTGCCAGCAGCTTAGATCTTGTGTCAGACTCTGGGGCCAACGTCCTGACTTTC.

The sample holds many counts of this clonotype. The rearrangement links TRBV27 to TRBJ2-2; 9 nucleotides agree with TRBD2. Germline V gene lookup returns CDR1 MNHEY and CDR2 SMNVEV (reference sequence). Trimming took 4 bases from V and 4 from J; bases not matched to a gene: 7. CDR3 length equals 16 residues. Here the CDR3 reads CASSSGTSPITGELFF. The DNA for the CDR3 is TGTGCCAGCAGTTCGGGGACTAGCCCGATCACCGGGGAGCTGTTTTTT.

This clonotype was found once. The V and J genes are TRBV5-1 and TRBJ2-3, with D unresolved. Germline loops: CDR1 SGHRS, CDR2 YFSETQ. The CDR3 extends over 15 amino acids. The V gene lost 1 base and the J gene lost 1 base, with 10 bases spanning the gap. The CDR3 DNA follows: TGCGCCAGCAGCTTGTTAGAACGGGGCACAGATACGCAGTATTTT. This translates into CASSLLERGTDTQYF. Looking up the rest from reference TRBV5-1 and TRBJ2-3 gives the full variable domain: KAGVTQTPRYLIKTRGQQVTLSCSPISGHRSVSWYQQTPGQGLQFLFEYFSETQRNKGNFPGRFSGRQFSNSRSEMNVSTLELGDSALYLCASSLLERGTDTQYFGPGTRLTVL.

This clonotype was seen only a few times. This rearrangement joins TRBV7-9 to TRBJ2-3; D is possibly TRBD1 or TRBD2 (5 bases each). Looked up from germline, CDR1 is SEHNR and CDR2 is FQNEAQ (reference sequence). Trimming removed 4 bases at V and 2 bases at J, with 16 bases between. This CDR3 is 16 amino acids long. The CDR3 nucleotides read TGTGCCAGCAGCTCCTTCCGGGACCACTCCACAGATACGCAGTATTTT. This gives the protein CASSSFRDHSTDTQYF. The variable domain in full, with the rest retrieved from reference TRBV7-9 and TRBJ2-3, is DTGVSQNPRHKITKRGQNVTFRCDPISEHNRLYWYRQTLGQGPEFLTYFQNEAQLEKSRLLSDRFSAERPKGSFSTLEIQRTEQGDSAMYLCASSSFRDHSTDTQYFGPGTRLTVL.

The CDR3 protein is CASSPLETESYGYTF. The CDR3 DNA sequence: TGTGCCAGCAGTCCTCTTGAGACAGAGAGCTATGGCTACACCTTC. The rearrangement joins TRBV28 to TRBJ1-2; TRBD1 might be the D (5 bases). This CDR3 region has 15 residues. Germline CDR1 MDHEN, CDR2 SYDVKM. V was pared by 5 bases and J by 4 bases, with 17 bases between.

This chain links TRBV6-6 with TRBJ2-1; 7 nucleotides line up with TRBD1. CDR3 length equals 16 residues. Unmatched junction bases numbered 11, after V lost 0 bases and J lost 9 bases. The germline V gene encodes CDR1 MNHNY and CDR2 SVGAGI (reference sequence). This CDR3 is CASSYSRGTEGREQFF. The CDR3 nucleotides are TGTGCCAGCAGTTACTCGAGGGGGACAGAAGGTCGTGAGCAGTTCTTC.

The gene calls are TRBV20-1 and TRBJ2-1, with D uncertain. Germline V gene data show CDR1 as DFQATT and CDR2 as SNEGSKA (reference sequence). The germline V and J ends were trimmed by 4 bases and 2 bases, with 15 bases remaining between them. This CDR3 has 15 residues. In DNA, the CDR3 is TGCAGTGCTATGGACCCCGGCGGAACCTACAATGAGCAGTTCTTC. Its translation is CSAMDPGGTYNEQFF.

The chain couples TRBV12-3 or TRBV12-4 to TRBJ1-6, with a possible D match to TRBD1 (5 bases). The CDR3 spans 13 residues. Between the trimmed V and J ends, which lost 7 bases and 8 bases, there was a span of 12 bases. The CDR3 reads CASTGTADSPLHF. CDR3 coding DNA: TGTGCCAGCACGGGGACGGCGGATTCACCCCTCCACTTT.

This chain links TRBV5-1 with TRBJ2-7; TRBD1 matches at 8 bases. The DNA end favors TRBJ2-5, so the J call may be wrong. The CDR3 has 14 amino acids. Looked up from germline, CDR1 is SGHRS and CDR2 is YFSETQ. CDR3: CASGIPGQEETQYF. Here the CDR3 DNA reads TGCGCCAGCGGGATACCGGGACAGGAAGAGACCCAGTACTTC.

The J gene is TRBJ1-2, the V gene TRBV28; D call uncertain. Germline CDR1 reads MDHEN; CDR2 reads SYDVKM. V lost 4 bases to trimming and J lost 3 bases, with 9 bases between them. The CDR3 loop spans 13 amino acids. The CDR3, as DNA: TGTGCCAGCAGTTGGGAGGAACACTATGGCTACACCTTC. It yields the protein CASSWEEHYGYTF.

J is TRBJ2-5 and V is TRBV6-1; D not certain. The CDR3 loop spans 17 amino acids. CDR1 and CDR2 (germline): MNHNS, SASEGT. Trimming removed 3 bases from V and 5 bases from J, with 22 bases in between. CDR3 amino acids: CASSDNTFFTVGETQYF. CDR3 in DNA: TGTGCCAGCAGTGATAACACGTTCTTTACAGTTGGTGAGACCCAGTACTTC.

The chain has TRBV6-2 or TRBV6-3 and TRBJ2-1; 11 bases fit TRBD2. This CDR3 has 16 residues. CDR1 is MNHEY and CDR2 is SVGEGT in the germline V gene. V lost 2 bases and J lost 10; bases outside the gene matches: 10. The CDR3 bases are TGTGCCAGCAGTTACCAGGGACTAGCGGCCTCGTTAGAGCAGTTCTTC. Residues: CASSYQGLAASLEQFF.

In nucleotides, the CDR3 is TGCAGTGCTAGAGATCAGAGGAGGGCCTACGAGCAGTACTTC. Protein product: CSARDQRRAYEQYF. J is TRBJ2-7 and V is TRBV20-1; D perhaps matches TRBD2 (6 bases). The V and J ends lost 0 bases and 2 bases respectively, with 11 bases between them. This CDR3 region has 14 residues. The germline V gene encodes CDR1 DFQATT and CDR2 SNEGSKA (reference sequence).

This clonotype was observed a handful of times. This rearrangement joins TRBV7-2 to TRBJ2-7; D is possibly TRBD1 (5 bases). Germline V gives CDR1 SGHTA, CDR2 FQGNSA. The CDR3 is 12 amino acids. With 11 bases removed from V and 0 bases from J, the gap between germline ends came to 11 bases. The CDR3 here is CASEGDSYEQYF. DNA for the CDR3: TGTGCCTCTGAAGGGGACTCCTACGAGCAGTACTTC.